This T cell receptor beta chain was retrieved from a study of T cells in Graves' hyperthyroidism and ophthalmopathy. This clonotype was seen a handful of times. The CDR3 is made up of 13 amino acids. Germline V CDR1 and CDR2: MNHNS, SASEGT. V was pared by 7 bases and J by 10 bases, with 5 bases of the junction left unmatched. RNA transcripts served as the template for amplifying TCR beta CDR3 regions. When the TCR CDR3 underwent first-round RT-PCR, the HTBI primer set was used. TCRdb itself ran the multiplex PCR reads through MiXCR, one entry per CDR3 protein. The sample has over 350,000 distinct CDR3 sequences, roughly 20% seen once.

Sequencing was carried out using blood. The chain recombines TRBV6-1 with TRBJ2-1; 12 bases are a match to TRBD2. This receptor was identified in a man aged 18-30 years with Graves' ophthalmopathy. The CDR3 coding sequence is TGTGCCAGCACCCCTAGCGGGGGGGGAGAGCAGTTCTTC. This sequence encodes CASTPSGGGEQFF.